This TCR beta chain is drawn from a study of T cell repertoires in cytomegalovirus infection. At the level of the study: CMV epitopes used comprised recently identified HLA-C-restricted ones and well-studied HLA-B-restricted ones. CMV infection together with matching HLA type was indicated by public TCR beta signatures. Study findings and constraints: HLA-C-restricted CMV-specific TCR beta clonotypes prevailed in the ex vivo response.

TCRdb fed the reads into MiXCR, producing one record per CDR3 protein. This sample carries approximately 910,000 distinct CDR3 sequences, roughly 30% of them seen once, and the ten largest clones take about 14%. V shed 5 bases, J shed 3 bases, and the junction held 5 bases outside the gene matches. This CDR3 comprises 14 residues. Per the germline V gene, CDR1 is MNHEY and CDR2 is SMNVEV (reference sequence). Details on this clonotype: Its specificity is not known.

This chain links TRBV27 with TRBJ2-7, with TRBD1 identical over 9 bases. The receptor was derived from a human donor in good health (CMV status not recorded). Some clones in this sample may be carry-over from other donors' samples. Sequences were derived from cultured CD8+ T cells from PBMCs, sampled from culture after CMV antigen stimulation. CDR3 DNA sequence: TGTGCCAGCAGTATAAAGGGACAGGGCTACGAGCAGTACTTC. Encoded protein: CASSIKGQGYEQYF.